Below are 11 T cell receptor beta chains sequenced from a single sample in a study of blood T cell repertoires in COVID-19. The method was immunoSEQ multiplex PCR; TCRdb's version includes in-frame clones alone and lacks a portion of them. The table shows around 15,000 clones, with 75% to 85% occurring only once. Sequenced input: peripheral blood. The receptor set was obtained from a man of 80 years or more with active COVID-19.

The gene calls are TRBV28 and TRBJ2-7, with D possibly being TRBD1 (5 bases). Germline V lookup: CDR1 MDHEN, CDR2 SYDVKM. CDR3 length: 11 residues. Deletions cut 5 bases from V and 4 bases from J, with 6 bases between. CDR3 DNA: TGTGCCAGCAGTAGACAGTACGAGCAGTACTTC. Its translation is CASSRQYEQYF.

The rearrangement joins TRBV7-6 to TRBJ2-6, with D perhaps matching TRBD1 (5 bases). In germline, CDR1 is SGHVS, CDR2 FNYEAQ. The CDR3 consists of 17 residues. V was pared by 0 bases and J by 1 base, with 10 bases between. CDR3 nucleotides: TGTGCCAGCAGCTTAGCCCAGACAGTATCTGGGGCCAACGTCCTGACTTTC. It yields the protein CASSLAQTVSGANVLTF.

CDR3 loop: CASTSLDSLNTEAFF. CDR3 coding DNA: TGTGCCAGCACCTCCTTGGACAGCCTGAACACTGAAGCTTTCTTT. The chain combines TRBV6-5 with TRBJ1-1; maybe TRBD1 (6 bases). V was trimmed by 7 bases and J by 0 bases, leaving 15 bases between them. The CDR3 has 15 residues. Germline CDR1 reads MNHEY; CDR2 reads SVGAGI.

As to this clone: At one end the junction does not follow the germline gene, possibly because of a read error. The chain uses TRBV11-2 and TRBJ2-1; 9 positions match TRBD2. This CDR3 contains 16 residues. CDR1 is SGHAT and CDR2 is FQNNGV in the germline V gene. The CDR3 DNA sequence: TGTGCCAGCAGCCTAGAAAGCGGGAGGCCCCACAATGAGCAGTTCTTC. It translates to CASSLESGRPHNEQFF.

The chain uses TRBV21-1 and TRBJ1-1; the table gives TRBD1 as D, unverified against the DNA. TRBV21-1 is annotated as a pseudogene. The CDR3 length is 17 residues. The CDR3 DNA is TGTGCCAGCACCCCTTCCGGGACAGGGATCGTGAGCACTGAAGCTTTCTTT. It specifies CASTPSGTGIVSTEAFF.

The chain couples TRBV7-8 to TRBJ2-7; 7 bases fit TRBD1. The germline V gene encodes CDR1 SGHVS and CDR2 FQNEAQ. V gave up 5 bases and J gave up 3 bases; unmatched junction bases: 34. This CDR3 region has 23 residues. CDR3 in DNA: TGTGCCAGCAGCCCGCGGCCGAGACAGGGTACAAAGGGCCTCCACCCCTCTTTCTACGAGCAGTACTTC. It yields the protein CASSPRPRQGTKGLHPSFYEQYF. Complete variable domain (other parts from reference TRBV7-8 and TRBJ2-7): GAGVSQSPRYKVAKRGQDVALRCDPISGHVSLFWYQQALGQGPEFLTYFQNEAQLDKSGLPSDRFFAERPEGSVSTLKIQRTQQEDSAVYLCASSPRPRQGTKGLHPSFYEQYFGPGTRLTVT.

The chain is built from TRBV10-3 and TRBJ2-2; D is possibly TRBD1 (5 bases). CDR3 length equals 15 residues. Germline lookup yields CDR1 ENHRY and CDR2 SYGVKD. Trimming cost V 8 bases and J 1 base, with 14 bases left between them. This CDR3 reads CAIPASRGNTGELFF. The CDR3, as DNA: TGTGCCATCCCTGCATCAAGGGGGAACACCGGGGAGCTGTTTTTT.

CDR3 protein: CASLGRETGELFF. The CDR3 DNA sequence: TGTGCCAGCTTAGGTCGGGAAACCGGGGAGCTGTTTTTT. The V call is TRBV6-5, the J call TRBJ2-2; D possibly corresponds to TRBD2 (5 bases). This CDR3 contains 13 residues. In germline, CDR1 is MNHEY, CDR2 SVGAGI. V gave up 8 bases and J gave up 5 bases, with 12 bases separating them.

The rearrangement links TRBV6-1 to TRBJ1-5; no clear D gene. Germline values: CDR1 MNHNS, CDR2 SASEGT. Trimming removed 1 base from V and 7 bases from J, with 14 bases in between. The CDR3 runs 15 residues. CDR3 amino acids: CASSEGSGGRQPQHF. For the CDR3, the DNA is TGTGCCAGCAGTGAAGGGTCAGGAGGGAGGCAGCCCCAGCATTTT.

The chain couples TRBV18 to TRBJ2-7; possibly TRBD1 for D (5 bases). Trimming pared 3 bases from V and 2 bases from J, leaving 8 bases between. The CDR3 runs to 13 residues. The germline V gene has CDR1 KGHSH and CDR2 LQKENI. The CDR3 bases are TGTGCCAGCTCACCCTTAGGGGCCTACGAGCAGTACTTC. Translating gives CASSPLGAYEQYF.

The rearrangement uses TRBV6-6 and TRBJ1-1; 7 bases agree with TRBD1. The ends lost 4 bases at V and 4 bases at J; junction bases unmatched: 6. The CDR3 is 14 residues long. From germline, CDR1 is MNHNY and CDR2 SVGAGI (reference sequence). Here the CDR3 DNA reads TGTGCCAGCAGTTCCACAGGGGACGCCACTGAAGCTTTCTTT. Encoded protein: CASSSTGDATEAFF.